What follows is one T cell receptor (beta chain) and its context. Sequenced by immunoSEQ multiplex PCR; TCRdb stores in-frame clones only, minus some. This sample has around 65,000 clones; 90% occur once, and the top ten carry 3% to 3.5%. These data belong to a study of T cell changes during pregnancy in multiple sclerosis. The source was peripheral blood, collected in the first trimester of pregnancy. This sequence originates from a female donor in good health, enrolled as a control in a pregnancy study.

CDR3 coding DNA: TGTGCCAGTAGTCATACAGGGCTCTCCTATAATTCACCCCTCCACTTT. It is translated as CASSHTGLSYNSPLHF. The chain links TRBV19 to TRBJ1-6; D perhaps matches TRBD1 (6 bases). Germline CDR1 reads LNHDA; CDR2 reads SQIVND (reference sequence). This CDR3 is 16 amino acids long. The germline V and J ends were trimmed by 5 bases and 0 bases, with 11 bases remaining between them.